The 29 T cell receptor beta chains below come from one sample, sequenced in a study of T cell responses to AZD1222 COVID-19 vaccine (dated by TCRdb to about 2021). The library was produced with the immunoSEQ multiplex PCR assay. This immuneACCESS table, as held by TCRdb, lists in-frame sequences with V and J called but not all clones. Of the missing ones, under half trace to an unresolved V gene in checked studies; the others have no known cause. Across this sample there are around 130,000 clones, with approximately 86% seen only once. The top ten clones comprise 3% of the sample. The time point label on this specimen signifies: about 28 days (+/-7) after the second vaccine dose. The material was peripheral blood, obtained 28 days after the second AZD1222 dose. The receptors come from an adult who received the AZD1222 COVID-19 vaccine.

DNA for the CDR3: TGTGCCAGCAGCCAACCCACGAGGACTAGCGGGGAGGTCGGGGAGCTGTTTTTT. Encoded protein: CASSQPTRTSGEVGELFF. This rearrangement joins TRBV7-2 to TRBJ2-2, with 12 bases lining up with TRBD2. V trimming: 5 bases; J trimming: 7 bases; junction bases outside the gene matches: 14. Germline assignment: CDR1 SGHTA and CDR2 FQGNSA. This CDR3 region has 18 residues.

This chain links TRBV7-9 with TRBJ1-5; D is uncertain. CDR1 and CDR2 (germline): SEHNR, FQNEAQ (reference sequence). This CDR3 region has 13 residues. Trimming took off 5 bases at V and 6 bases at J, with 11 bases between the two ends. CDR3 region: CASSLDGVQPQHF. CDR3 nucleotide sequence: TGTGCCAGCAGCCTAGACGGGGTTCAGCCCCAGCATTTT. Full variable domain (missing parts from reference TRBV7-9 and TRBJ1-5): DTGVSQNPRHKITKRGQNVTFRCDPISEHNRLYWYRQTLGQGPEFLTYFQNEAQLEKSRLLSDRFSAERPKGSFSTLEIQRTEQGDSAMYLCASSLDGVQPQHFGDGTRLSIL.

The chain links TRBV3-1 (or the pseudogene TRBV3-2) to TRBJ2-1; no clear D. Trimming took 4 bases from V and 6 from J, leaving 4 bases between them. Per the germline V gene, CDR1 is LGHDT and CDR2 is YNNKEL (reference sequence). The CDR3 is made up of 11 amino acids. The CDR3 sequence: CASSRANEQFF. The CDR3 bases are TGTGCCAGCAGCCGGGCCAATGAGCAGTTCTTC.

The chain combines TRBV6-5 with TRBJ2-1; 14 bases fit TRBD2. V dropped 6 bases and J dropped 10; count of bases not matched to a gene: 8. This CDR3 region has 15 residues. The germline gives CDR1 MNHEY, CDR2 SVGAGI. CDR3 protein: CASSRTSGGHGEQFF. CDR3 DNA sequence: TGTGCCAGCAGCCGGACTAGCGGGGGGCACGGGGAGCAGTTCTTC.

This clone was counted between two and nine times. CDR3 in amino acids: CASSQGKGVNTEAFF. In DNA, the CDR3 is TGTGCCAGCAGCCAAGGGAAAGGAGTGAACACTGAAGCTTTCTTT. This chain connects TRBV3-1 (or the pseudogene TRBV3-2) to TRBJ1-1; D is undetermined. Between the trimmed V and J ends, which lost 1 base and 0 bases, there was a span of 9 bases. Per germline, CDR1 LGHDT and CDR2 YNNKEL (reference sequence). There are 15 residues in the CDR3.

The rearrangement links TRBV7-9 to TRBJ2-1; the D call may be TRBD1 or TRBD2 (5 bases each). The CDR3 spans 17 residues. Germline loops: CDR1 SEHNR, CDR2 FQNEAQ (reference sequence). V was trimmed by 2 bases and J by 3 bases, leaving 17 bases between them. DNA for the CDR3: TGTGCCAGCAGCTTATTTACGATTGGGACCCTCTACAATGAGCAGTTCTTC. It specifies CASSLFTIGTLYNEQFF.

The V call is TRBV28, the J call TRBJ2-2; D is unresolved. This CDR3 contains 13 residues. V dropped 4 bases and J dropped 7 bases, with 10 bases sitting between them. Germline lookup yields CDR1 MDHEN and CDR2 SYDVKM. CDR3 region: CASSSPPGGELFF. The CDR3 bases are TGTGCCAGCAGTTCGCCCCCCGGCGGGGAGCTGTTTTTT. Full variable domain (remainder filled in from reference TRBV28 and TRBJ2-2): DVKVTQSSRYLVKRTGEKVFLECVQDMDHENMFWYRQDPGLGLRLIYFSYDVKMKEKGDIPEGYSVSREKKERFSLILESASTNQTSMYLCASSSPPGGELFFGEGSRLTVL.

The J gene is TRBJ2-1, the V gene TRBV11-3; D possibly matches TRBD1 or TRBD2 (6 bases each). The CDR3 runs to 15 residues. Germline-derived CDR1 and CDR2 are SGHNT and YENEEA. The V gene lost 2 bases and the J gene lost 2 bases, with 10 bases spanning the gap. This chain's CDR3 is CASSLFGGAYNEQFF. The CDR3 DNA is TGTGCCAGCAGCTTATTCGGGGGCGCCTACAATGAGCAGTTCTTC.

The rearrangement joins TRBV28 to TRBJ2-7; TRBD1 matches 11 bases. With V trimmed by 2 bases and J by 4 bases, 4 bases remained unmatched. CDR3 length equals 15 residues. Per germline, CDR1 MDHEN and CDR2 SYDVKM. DNA of the CDR3: TGTGCCAGCAGTTTAGCCGGGACAGGGGGTTACGAGCAGTACTTC. Its translation: CASSLAGTGGYEQYF.

The V gene is TRBV2, the J gene TRBJ2-3, with a tentative D call TRBD2 (7 bases). In germline, CDR1 is SNHLY, CDR2 FYNNEI. V lost 5 bases and J lost 0, with 15 bases in between. This CDR3 is 16 amino acids long. CDR3 nucleotide sequence: TGTGCCAGCAGTTCGAGGGGGGGGGTCAGCACAGATACGCAGTATTTT. Residues: CASSSRGGVSTDTQYF. The variable domain in full, completed from reference TRBV2 and TRBJ2-3, reads EPEVTQTPSHQVTQMGQEVILRCVPISNHLYFYWYRQILGQKVEFLVSFYNNEISEKSEIFDDQFSVERPDGSNFTLKIRSTKLEDSAMYFCASSSRGGVSTDTQYFGPGTRLTVL.

The chain combines TRBV28 with TRBJ2-1; either TRBD1 or TRBD2 may supply D (5 bases each). CDR3 length equals 12 residues. V lost 5 bases, J lost 4 bases, and 6 bases lay in between. Looked up from germline, CDR1 is MDHEN and CDR2 is SYDVKM. CDR3 protein: CASSGGYNEQFF. In nucleotides, the CDR3 is TGTGCCAGCAGTGGGGGTTACAATGAGCAGTTCTTC.

V gene TRBV6-5 combines with J gene TRBJ2-5; TRBD2 might be the D (6 bases). The CDR3 loop spans 14 amino acids. The V gene lost 4 bases and the J gene lost 7 bases, with 16 bases spanning the gap. From germline, CDR1 is MNHEY and CDR2 SVGAGI. The CDR3 here is CASSLQEGLGTQYF. The CDR3 region has the DNA TGTGCCAGCAGTTTACAGGAGGGTCTAGGGACCCAGTACTTC.

This rearrangement joins TRBV5-1 to TRBJ2-1; D remains ambiguous. V was cut by 0 bases and J by 9 bases, with 10 bases left in between. The CDR3 length is 13 residues. CDR1 and CDR2 (germline): SGHRS, YFSETQ. In nucleotides, the CDR3 is TGCGCCAGCAGCTTGGTATGGGGAAGTGAGCAGTTCTTC. The encoded protein is CASSLVWGSEQFF.

The V gene is TRBV27, the J gene TRBJ1-5, with unresolved D. Germline V gene data show CDR1 as MNHEY and CDR2 as SMNVEV (reference sequence). Trimming cost V 5 bases and J 3 bases, with 14 bases left between them. This CDR3 has 15 residues. CDR3 loop: CASSPYRGDNQPQHF. The CDR3, as DNA: TGTGCCAGCAGTCCCTACCGTGGGGACAATCAGCCCCAGCATTTT.

The chain uses TRBV30 and TRBJ1-1, with D possibly matching TRBD1 (6 bases). The V and J ends lost 4 bases and 0 bases respectively, with 12 bases between them. The germline V gene has CDR1 GTSNPN and CDR2 SVGIG (reference sequence). The CDR3 covers 14 residues. The CDR3 sequence: CAWTTDSMNTEAFF. The CDR3 coding sequence is TGTGCCTGGACTACGGACAGCATGAACACTGAAGCTTTCTTT.

The chain carries TRBV3-1 (or the pseudogene TRBV3-2) and TRBJ1-1; maybe TRBD1 (6 bases). CDR3 size: 15 residues. V was trimmed by 4 bases and J by 0 bases, leaving 12 bases between them. The germline V gene has CDR1 LGHDT and CDR2 YNNKEL (reference sequence). The CDR3 reads CASSLYHRVNTEAFF. The CDR3 DNA reads TGTGCCAGCAGCCTTTACCACAGGGTGAACACTGAAGCTTTCTTT.

The rearrangement uses TRBV3-1 (or the pseudogene TRBV3-2) and TRBJ1-3, with D hard to call. The V and J ends lost 4 bases and 0 bases respectively, with 10 bases between them. Per germline, CDR1 LGHDT and CDR2 YNNKEL (reference sequence). The CDR3 runs to 15 residues. This CDR3 reads CASSPAAGSGNTIYF. As DNA, the CDR3 is TGTGCCAGCAGCCCTGCGGCGGGCTCTGGAAACACCATATATTTT.

This rearrangement joins TRBV5-6 to TRBJ1-3; D may be TRBD1 (5 bases). The CDR3 is 15 residues long. Trimming removed 0 bases at V and 2 bases at J, with 9 bases between. The germline gives CDR1 SGHDT, CDR2 YYEEEE. The CDR3 DNA follows: TGTGCCAGCAGCTTGGGGTCGGGGGCTGGAAACACCATATATTTT. Translation: CASSLGSGAGNTIYF.

The V and J genes are TRBV7-2 and TRBJ1-2, with 10 positions matching TRBD1. CDR1 SGHTA and CDR2 FQGNSA come from the germline V gene. V lost 6 bases to trimming and J lost 6 bases; unmatched junction nucleotides: 7. The CDR3 runs 14 residues. The CDR3 here is CASSFGTGVNGYTF. CDR3 coding DNA: TGTGCCAGCAGTTTTGGGACAGGGGTAAATGGCTACACCTTC.

The chain couples TRBV7-6 to TRBJ2-3, with D perhaps matching TRBD1 (6 bases). This CDR3 is 13 amino acids long. Germline V gene data show CDR1 as SGHVS and CDR2 as FNYEAQ. V lost 5 bases and J lost 4, with 10 bases in between. This CDR3 is CASSPRQADTQYF. The CDR3 DNA is TGTGCCAGCAGCCCCCGACAGGCAGATACGCAGTATTTT.

This chain links TRBV15 with TRBJ2-6; D is unclear. In germline, CDR1 is LNHNV, CDR2 YYDKDF (reference sequence). CDR3 length: 15 residues. The V end was cut by 1 base, the J end by 0 bases, with 4 bases between. This CDR3 reads CATSRGGSGANVLTF. CDR3 sequence (DNA): TGTGCCACCAGCAGAGGTGGCTCTGGGGCCAACGTCCTGACTTTC.

The chain links TRBV4-2 to TRBJ2-5; 10 bases match TRBD2. CDR1 is LGHNA, CDR2 YNFKEQ, per germline. There are 16 residues in the CDR3. The V segment lost 4 bases and the J segment 0 bases; nucleotides outside the gene matches: 5. The CDR3 sequence: CASSRERGGYQETQYF. CDR3 nucleotides: TGTGCCAGCAGCCGCGAGCGGGGGGGTTACCAAGAGACCCAGTACTTC.

The chain couples TRBV7-7 to TRBJ2-2, with D perhaps assigned TRBD1 or TRBD2 (6 bases each). CDR1 and CDR2 from the germline V gene are SSHAT and FNYEAQ (reference sequence). CDR3 size: 17 residues. Written as DNA, the CDR3 is TGTGCTAGCGGTCTCGCCCCCCCAGGGGATAACACCGGGGAGCTGTTTTTT. Translation gives CASGLAPPGDNTGELFF.

This rearrangement joins TRBV19 to TRBJ1-2; D ambiguous. Looked up from germline, CDR1 is LNHDA and CDR2 is SQIVND (reference sequence). Trimming took off 5 bases at V and 3 bases at J, with 19 bases between the two ends. The CDR3 extends over 16 amino acids. Written as DNA, the CDR3 is TGTGCCAGTAGTTGGACGGTAGGCTTAGAATACTATGGCTACACCTTC. It yields the protein CASSWTVGLEYYGYTF.

J is TRBJ1-4 and V is TRBV2; D not resolved. This CDR3 contains 12 residues. The germline gives CDR1 SNHLY, CDR2 FYNNEI. Trimming cost V 10 bases and J 5 bases, with 11 bases left between them. CDR3 coding DNA: TGTGCCACCCGACGGAAAAATGAAAAACTGTTTTTT. Residues: CATRRKNEKLFF.

This chain links TRBV7-9 with TRBJ2-1, with TRBD2 matching over 11 bases. CDR3 size: 15 residues. The V and J ends lost 5 bases and 5 bases, in that order; junction bases with no gene match: 5. Germline V gives CDR1 SEHNR, CDR2 FQNEAQ (reference sequence). CDR3 DNA: TGTGCCAGCAGCCCTCGACTAGCGGGGAACAATGAGCAGTTCTTC. It encodes CASSPRLAGNNEQFF.

CDR3 in amino acids: CATSRATVNSPLHF. CDR3 sequence (DNA): TGTGCCACCAGCAGAGCGACAGTTAATTCACCCCTCCACTTT. The chain is built from TRBV15 and TRBJ1-6, with D perhaps TRBD1 (5 bases). Germline V gene data show CDR1 as LNHNV and CDR2 as YYDKDF (reference sequence). The CDR3 runs 14 residues. Trimming stripped 1 base from V and 6 bases from J, with 7 bases between. Filled out from reference TRBV15 and TRBJ1-6, the complete variable domain reads DAMVIQNPRYQVTQFGKPVTLSCSQTLNHNVMYWYQQKSSQAPKLLFHYYDKDFNNEADTPDNFQSRRPNTSFCFLDIRSPGLGDTAMYLCATSRATVNSPLHFGNGTRLTVT.

The V and J genes are TRBV27 and TRBJ1-2; 8 nucleotides line up with TRBD1. Germline values: CDR1 MNHEY, CDR2 SMNVEV (reference sequence). Losses at the gene ends were 3 bases for V and 5 bases for J; bases not matched to a gene: 11. The CDR3 spans 16 residues. The CDR3 loop reads CASSFTAGQGVYGYTF. CDR3 bases: TGTGCCAGCAGTTTTACCGCCGGACAGGGAGTATATGGCTACACCTTC.

V and J are TRBV19 and TRBJ1-2, with D perhaps matching TRBD1 (6 bases). V lost 1 base and J 12 bases, leaving 18 bases between the germline ends. Germline CDR1 reads LNHDA; CDR2 reads SQIVND (reference sequence). The CDR3 contains 14 residues. CDR3 amino acids: CASSIAGGGAPHTF. Written as DNA, the CDR3 is TGTGCCAGTAGTATAGCCGGGGGCGGGGCCCCGCACACCTTC.